This TCR beta chain was found in a study of naive and memory T cell subsets. CMV status came from CD4+ IFNgamma after overnight CMV lysate stimulation. On this clonotype: Its specificity is not known.

The V end was cut by 5 bases, the J end by 3 bases, with 16 bases between. The CDR3 runs to 15 residues. Germline-derived CDR1 and CDR2 are MDHEN and SYDVKM. General study results and limits: Naive and memory repertoire findings lacked a ground truth for validation. A few larger clonotypes appeared in naive repertoires, especially CD8, possibly memory cells re-expressing CD45RA.

An equimolar mix of two oligonucleotides served as the beta constant-region primer for TRBC1 and TRBC2. Nested alpha and beta constant-region primers with the SP2 primer drove four PCR rounds on ligated cDNA. A 12-nucleotide UMI and the SP2 primer were added to the cDNA 3' end by oligonucleotide ligation. TCRdb itself ran the UMI-ligation and nested PCR reads through MiXCR, one entry per CDR3 protein. The sample has 140,000 to 150,000 distinct CDR3 sequences; approximately 22% are singletons. The genes are TRBV28 and TRBJ1-1; D is unclear. This TCR was recovered from a human donor in good health. Sequenced: naive CD4+ T cells from blood. CDR3 region: CASSTQGAGYTEAFF. The CDR3 DNA reads as TGTGCCAGCAGTACCCAAGGAGCGGGGTACACTGAAGCTTTCTTT.